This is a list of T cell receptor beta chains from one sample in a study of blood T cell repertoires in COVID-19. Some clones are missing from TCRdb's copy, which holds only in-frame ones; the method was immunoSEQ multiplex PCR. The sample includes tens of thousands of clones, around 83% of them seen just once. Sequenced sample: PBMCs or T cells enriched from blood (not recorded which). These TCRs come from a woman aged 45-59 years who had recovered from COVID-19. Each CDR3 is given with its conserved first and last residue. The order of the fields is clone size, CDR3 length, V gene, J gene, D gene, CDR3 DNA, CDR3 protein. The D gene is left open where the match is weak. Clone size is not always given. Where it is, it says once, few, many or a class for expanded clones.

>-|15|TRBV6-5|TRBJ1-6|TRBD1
TGTGCCAGCAGTTACCTCGGGACAGGAGGATCACCCCTCCACTTT
CASSYLGTGGSPLHF
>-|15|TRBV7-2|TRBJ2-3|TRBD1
TGTGCCAGCAGCTTGTGGACAGGGAGCACAGATACGCAGTATTTT
CASSLWTGSTDTQYF
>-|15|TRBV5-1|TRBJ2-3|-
TGCGCCAGCAGCTTGGTTTTAGCTCCCACAGATACGCAGTATTTT
CASSLVLAPTDTQYF
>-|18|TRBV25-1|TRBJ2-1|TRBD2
TGTGCCAGCAGTGATTTGCTAGCGGGATCCCCACCTAACAATGAGCAGTTCTTC
CASSDLLAGSPPNNEQFF
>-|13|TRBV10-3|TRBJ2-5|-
TGTGCCATCCAGAGGGGGTGGGGCGAGACCCAGTACTTC
CAIQRGWGETQYF
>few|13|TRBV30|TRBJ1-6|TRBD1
TGTGCCCGCGGACAGGGCGAGAATTCACCCCTCCACTTT
CARGQGENSPLHF
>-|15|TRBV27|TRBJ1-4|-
TGTGCCAGCAGTTTATCGCGGTTATCTAATGAAAAACTGTTTTTT
CASSLSRLSNEKLFF
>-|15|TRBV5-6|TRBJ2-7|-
TGTGCCAGCAGCTGGGGGACAATGCCATCCTACGAGCAGTACTTC
CASSWGTMPSYEQYF
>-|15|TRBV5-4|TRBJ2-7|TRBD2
TGTGCCAGCAGCCCCGGGACTAGCGGAACCTACGAGCAGTACTTC
CASSPGTSGTYEQYF
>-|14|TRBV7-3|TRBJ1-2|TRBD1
TGTGCCAGCAGCCGAGAATCGACAGGGTTTGACTACACCTTC
CASSRESTGFDYTF
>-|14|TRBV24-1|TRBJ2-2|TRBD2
TGTGCCACCAGTTTGGCTAGCGGGGCCGGGGAGCTGTTTTTT
CATSLASGAGELFF
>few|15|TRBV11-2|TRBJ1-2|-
TGTGCCAGCAGCTATCCAACCCGGGGGAACTATGGCTACACCTTC
CASSYPTRGNYGYTF
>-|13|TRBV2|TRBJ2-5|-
TGTGCCAGCGGGGCTCCGTACCAAGAGACCCAGTACTTC
CASGAPYQETQYF